Shown below are 20 T cell receptor beta chains from a single sample sequenced in a study of blood T cells in healthy people across ages (dated by TCRdb to about 2015). Libraries came from 5' RACE. The sample was run on an Illumina HiSeq 2500. A second PCR of about 6 to 11 cycles was performed with a sample-barcoded 5' primer and a J-beta primer mix. The public reads were run again by TCRdb, first through fastp at Q25 and then through MiXCR, and only productive beta chains were kept. CDR3 protein sequences are deduplicated, and each keeps its most common genes and DNA. The sample table lists 580,000 or so distinct CDR3 sequences, around 48% of them with a count of one. Around 25% of the sample is taken by the ten largest. The sample consisted of blood. These TCRs come from a man older than 75 in good health.

The rearrangement joins TRBV7-9 to TRBJ1-2, with D uncertain. Germline CDR1 is SEHNR and CDR2 is FQNEAQ (reference sequence). This CDR3 is 12 amino acids long. Between the trimmed V and J ends, which lost 1 base and 6 bases, there was a span of 6 bases. CDR3 sequence: CASSLEEDGYTF. CDR3 sequence (DNA): TGTGCCAGCAGCTTAGAAGAGGATGGCTACACCTTC.

The chain links TRBV11-2 to TRBJ1-1; 8 nucleotides align to TRBD1. The V and J ends lost 5 bases and 1 base, in that order; junction bases with no gene match: 6. There are 15 residues in the CDR3. Germline V lookup: CDR1 SGHAT, CDR2 FQNNGV. In nucleotides, the CDR3 is TGTGCCAGCAGCCGCAGGGGGCTGGGGAACACTGAAGCTTTCTTT. It encodes CASSRRGLGNTEAFF.

This clonotype was picked up a small number of times. The chain couples TRBV3-1 to TRBJ2-3, with 10 bases identical to TRBD2. Per the germline V gene, CDR1 is LGHDT and CDR2 is YNNKEL (reference sequence). The CDR3 runs to 14 residues. Trimming at V came to 7 bases and at J to 7 bases, leaving 8 bases not matched to a gene. Here the CDR3 reads CASKIAGGSNTQYF. The DNA for the CDR3 is TGTGCCAGCAAGATAGCGGGAGGCTCAAATACGCAGTATTTT.

The DNA for the CDR3 is TGTGCCACCTCAGGTGGCACTGAAGCTTTCTTT. Translating it yields CATSGGTEAFF. The chain combines TRBV10-3 with TRBJ1-1, with D uncertain. Germline V gene sequence: CDR1 ENHRY, CDR2 SYGVKD. This CDR3 has 11 residues. Trimming pared 10 bases from V and 4 bases from J, leaving 10 bases between.

This clonotype came up a few times. DNA of the CDR3: TGCGCCAGCAGCCCGGCCAGAGATAGCTCCTACGAGCAGTACTTC. Amino acids: CASSPARDSSYEQYF. The chain combines TRBV5-1 with TRBJ2-7, with no clear D. Germline V lookup: CDR1 SGHRS, CDR2 YFSETQ. V lost 4 bases to trimming and J lost 0 bases, with 14 bases between them. The CDR3 is 15 amino acids.

This clonotype was seen ten or more times. The rearrangement joins TRBV6-5 to TRBJ2-7; TRBD2 matches at 13 bases. Germline-derived CDR1 and CDR2 are MNHEY and SVGAGI. The V segment lost 2 bases and the J segment 2 bases; nucleotides outside the gene matches: 9. This CDR3 has 18 residues. DNA for the CDR3: TGTGCCAGCAGTTACACCTCCGGACTAGCGGGGGAAACCTACGAGCAGTACTTC. Its protein product is CASSYTSGLAGETYEQYF.

This sequence joins TRBV7-9 and TRBJ2-1; D is perhaps TRBD1 (6 bases). This CDR3 is built from 13 residues. Deletions cut 5 bases from V and 8 bases from J, with 13 bases between. The germline CDR1 and CDR2 sequences are SEHNR and FQNEAQ (reference sequence). As DNA, the CDR3 is TGTGCCAGCAGCCAAATACAGGGCTATGAGCAGTTCTTC. Protein sequence: CASSQIQGYEQFF.

V usage is TRBV6-2 or TRBV6-3 and J usage is TRBJ2-1; 8 positions agree with TRBD1. This CDR3 is built from 16 residues. The germline CDR1 and CDR2 sequences are MNHEY and SVGEGT. J gave up 9 bases and V 5 bases, and 15 bases lay outside the gene matches. CDR3 in amino acids: CASSPQPGAGGCEQFF. As DNA, the CDR3 is TGTGCCAGCAGTCCACAGCCCGGGGCAGGGGGCTGTGAGCAGTTCTTC.

The CDR3 is CGLAGGLETQYF. Written as DNA, the CDR3 is TGCGGATTAGCGGGGGGGCTAGAGACCCAGTACTTC. This chain joins TRBV20-1 and TRBJ2-5, with 11 bases fitting TRBD2. Germline V gene sequence: CDR1 DFQATT, CDR2 SNEGSKA (reference sequence). The CDR3 length is 12 residues.

The rearrangement links TRBV12-3 or TRBV12-4 to TRBJ2-1, with 7 bases identical to TRBD2. V was pared by 3 bases and J by 7 bases, with 6 bases of the junction left unmatched. CDR3 length: 14 residues. The CDR3 DNA follows: TGTGCCAGCAGTTTTCTTGCCGGGGGGAATGAGCAGTTCTTC. Protein product: CASSFLAGGNEQFF.

This chain connects TRBV25-1 to TRBJ2-5, with 7 bases identical to TRBD1. V lost 1 base and J lost 4; bases outside the gene matches: 9. CDR3 length: 16 amino acids. The V gene's germline CDR1 is MGHDK and CDR2 SYGVNS. The CDR3 DNA reads as TGTGCCAGCAGTGAATTTCGACAGGGACGATCAGAGACCCAGTACTTC. It is translated as CASSEFRQGRSETQYF.

The CDR3 nucleotides are TGTGCCAGCAGCTTAGCGCCCCTAACGGGGACTGGGAAGGGCAATGAGCAGTTCTTC. It translates to CASSLAPLTGTGKGNEQFF. V and J are TRBV7-2 and TRBJ2-1, with D possibly matching TRBD2 (6 bases). This CDR3 has 19 amino acids. With 0 bases removed from V and 6 bases from J, the gap between germline ends came to 24 bases. Germline V gene data show CDR1 as SGHTA and CDR2 as FQGNSA.

The chain has TRBV11-2 and TRBJ1-2; no clear D gene. The germline V gene has CDR1 SGHAT and CDR2 FQNNGV. This CDR3 has 13 residues. V was cut by 5 bases and J by 3 bases, with 10 bases left in between. The CDR3 DNA reads as TGTGCCAGCAGCAGCTTCAGAGACTATGGCTACACCTTC. Protein product: CASSSFRDYGYTF. Drawing the rest from reference TRBV11-2 and TRBJ1-2, the complete variable domain is EAGVAQSPRYKIIEKRQSVAFWCNPISGHATLYWYQQILGQGPKLLIQFQNNGVVDDSQLPKDRFSAERLKGVDSTLKIQPAKLEDSAVYLCASSSFRDYGYTFGSGTRLTVV.

CDR3 sequence reads: CASTVGSSYNEQFF. DNA of the CDR3: TGCGCCAGCACGGTCGGGAGCTCCTACAATGAGCAGTTCTTC. V gene TRBV5-1 combines with J gene TRBJ2-1, with D possibly matching TRBD2 (6 bases). Trimming stripped 6 bases from V and 0 bases from J, with 10 bases between. Per the germline V gene, CDR1 is SGHRS and CDR2 is YFSETQ. The CDR3 length is 14 residues.

The chain has TRBV27 and TRBJ2-7; possible D gene TRBD1, 5 bases. The CDR3 extends over 14 amino acids. V was shortened by 2 bases and J by 2 bases, with 10 bases between the two germline ends. Germline values: CDR1 MNHEY, CDR2 SMNVEV (reference sequence). Written as DNA, the CDR3 is TGTGCCAGCAGTTTAAGGCAGGGAACCTACGAGCAGTACTTC. It codes for CASSLRQGTYEQYF.

This clonotype was seen just once. The chain recombines TRBV3-1 with TRBJ2-5, with 12 positions matching TRBD2. With 4 bases clipped from V and 1 base from J, the junction kept 10 bases outside the gene matches. The CDR3 runs 18 residues. Looked up from germline, CDR1 is LGHDT and CDR2 is YNNKEL (reference sequence). CDR3 in amino acids: CASSRPSGGARIQETQYF. The CDR3 region has the DNA TGTGCCAGCAGCCGCCCTAGCGGGGGGGCCAGGATCCAAGAGACCCAGTACTTC.

There are a few counts of this clonotype. The V and J genes are TRBV15 and TRBJ2-1; TRBD2 is a possible D gene (5 bases). The CDR3 spans 14 residues. In germline, CDR1 is LNHNV, CDR2 YYDKDF (reference sequence). V gave up 5 bases and J gave up 3 bases, with 11 bases separating them. CDR3 bases: TGTGCCACCAGCGCAAGACTAAACTACAATGAGCAGTTCTTC. Translated, it gives CATSARLNYNEQFF. The full variable domain, completed using reference TRBV15 and TRBJ2-1, is DAMVIQNPRYQVTQFGKPVTLSCSQTLNHNVMYWYQQKSSQAPKLLFHYYDKDFNNEADTPDNFQSRRPNTSFCFLDIRSPGLGDTAMYLCATSARLNYNEQFFGPGTRLTVL.

Here the CDR3 reads CASSLSSPPYDTQYF. DNA for the CDR3: TGTGCCAGCAGTTTAAGCTCACCGCCATACGATACCCAGTACTTC. The chain couples TRBV28 to TRBJ2-5; no firm D call. Trimming shortened V by 2 bases and J by 8 bases, and 18 bases separated the two germline ends. Germline lookup yields CDR1 MDHEN and CDR2 SYDVKM. CDR3 length: 15 amino acids.

The chain combines TRBV30 with TRBJ1-1; D not certain. The V and J ends lost 2 bases and 3 bases respectively, with 13 bases between them. CDR1 is GTSNPN and CDR2 is SVGIG in the germline V gene (reference sequence). This CDR3 is 14 amino acids long. The CDR3 DNA sequence: TGTGCCTGGAGTTTCCCCTCGGGTTACACTGAAGCTTTCTTT. Translating it yields CAWSFPSGYTEAFF.

This clonotype was picked up a small number of times. The J gene is TRBJ1-4, the V gene TRBV7-8, with D perhaps matching TRBD1 (6 bases). The CDR3 is 14 residues long. Germline-derived CDR1 and CDR2 are SGHVS and FQNEAQ. The V end was cut by 4 bases, the J end by 3 bases, with 9 bases between. CDR3 residues: CASSSGAPNEKLFF. CDR3 DNA: TGTGCCAGCAGCTCAGGGGCTCCTAATGAAAAACTGTTTTTT.